This record concerns one T cell receptor (beta chain) sequence. The antigen remains undetermined. This CDR3 comprises 16 residues. Germline-derived CDR1 and CDR2 are LGHDT and YNNKEL (reference sequence). Losses at the gene ends were 4 bases for V and 7 bases for J; bases not matched to a gene: 15. This sample is part of a study of CD8 T cells in ankylosing spondylitis. General study points: Blood of patients with ankylosing spondylitis appeared to be characterized by a TCR beta motif of several highly homologous variants. Both synovial fluid and blood in reactive arthritis had previously been reported to carry some motif variants. Clones linked to disease, bearing a CD8+ phenotype, were relatively rare in peripheral blood. Enrichment of disease-linked clones was reportedly significant in matched ankylosing spondylitis synovial fluid.

For TCR beta, libraries came from quantitative 5'-RACE with molecular barcodes. TCRdb recomputed calls from the 5' RACE reads with MiXCR, one row per CDR3 protein. The sample holds 650,000 to 800,000 distinct CDR3 sequences; around 19% are singletons and the top ten take about a fifth. The sample was blood, either unsorted or a sorted T cell fraction (not recorded which). This chain connects TRBV3-1 to TRBJ2-7, with 8 bases aligning to TRBD2. The source of this sequence is a male donor with ankylosing spondylitis. The CDR3 region has the DNA TGTGCCAGCAGCCCCGGAAGCGGGGGCCCCTCAAGGGAGCAGTACTTC. It translates to CASSPGSGGPSREQYF.